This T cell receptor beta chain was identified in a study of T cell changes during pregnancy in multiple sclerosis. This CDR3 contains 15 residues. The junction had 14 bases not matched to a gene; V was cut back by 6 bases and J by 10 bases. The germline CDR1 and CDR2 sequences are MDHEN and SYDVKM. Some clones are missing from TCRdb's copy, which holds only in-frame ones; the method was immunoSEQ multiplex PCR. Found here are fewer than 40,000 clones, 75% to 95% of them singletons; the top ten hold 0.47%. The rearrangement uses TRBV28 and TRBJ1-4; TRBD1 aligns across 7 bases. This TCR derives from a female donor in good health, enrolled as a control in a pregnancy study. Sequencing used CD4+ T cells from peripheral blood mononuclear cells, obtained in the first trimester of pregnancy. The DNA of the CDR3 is TGTGCCAGCAGCTCCCCGGAGGGGGCGGCTAGAAAACTGTTTTTT. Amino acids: CASSSPEGAARKLFF.